This entry lists 25 T cell receptor beta chains sequenced from one sample in a study of T cells in Graves' hyperthyroidism and ophthalmopathy. RNA transcripts served as the template for amplifying TCR beta CDR3 regions. Carried out on the TCR CDR3, a first-round RT-PCR used the HTBI primer set. TCRdb reanalysed the multiplex PCR reads using MiXCR and keeps one entry per CDR3 protein. The profile shows a few hundred thousand distinct CDR3 sequences, roughly 25% of them singletons. Sequencing was performed on blood. The receptors were sampled from a man aged 45 to 65 with Graves' hyperthyroidism.

This clonotype was seen only a few times. The rearrangement uses TRBV28 and TRBJ2-2; TRBD2 matches 7 bases. The CDR3 has 15 amino acids. Germline CDR1 is MDHEN and CDR2 is SYDVKM. V was clipped by 2 bases and J by 4 bases; unmatched bases: 4. The CDR3 bases are TGTGCCAGCAGTTTAGGAGGGAGGGCCACCGGGGAGCTGTTTTTT. This gives the protein CASSLGGRATGELFF.

This clonotype was observed a handful of times. The DNA of the CDR3 is TGTGCCAGCAGTTCGGACCTCCGCGAGCAGTACTTC. Its translation is CASSSDLREQYF. The chain has TRBV11-3 and TRBJ2-7; D not resolved. The CDR3 has 12 amino acids. CDR1 is SGHNT and CDR2 is YENEEA in the germline V gene. Trimming took 6 bases from V and 6 from J, leaving 12 bases between them.

This clonotype appeared many times. The chain uses TRBV5-5 and TRBJ2-7, with D possibly TRBD2 on 6 matching bases. The CDR3 has 12 residues. Germline CDR1 reads SGHKS; CDR2 reads YYEKEE (reference sequence). The V and J ends lost 5 bases and 3 bases respectively, with 9 bases between them. Written as DNA, the CDR3 is TGTGCCAGCAGTTATAGCGGCTACGAGCAGTACTTC. Its translation: CASSYSGYEQYF.

The CDR3 here is CASSPLGGSNTGELFF. CDR3 nucleotides: TGTGCCAGCAGCCCCCTGGGGGGCTCGAACACCGGGGAGCTGTTTTTT. The chain carries TRBV6-2 or TRBV6-3 and TRBJ2-2; D may correspond to TRBD1 or TRBD2 (6 bases each). Trimming removed 6 bases from V and 0 bases from J, with 14 bases in between. Germline V gives CDR1 MNHEY, CDR2 SVGEGT. The CDR3 totals 16 residues.

The chain carries TRBV5-1 and TRBJ2-3, with TRBD1 matching over 9 bases. Trimming at V came to 4 bases and at J to 2 bases, leaving 8 bases not matched to a gene. The CDR3 has 16 amino acids. Germline CDR1 SGHRS, CDR2 YFSETQ. CDR3 region: CASSAGQGLYTDTQYF. DNA for the CDR3: TGCGCCAGCAGCGCCGGACAGGGGCTCTACACAGATACGCAGTATTTT.

V is TRBV6-1 and J is TRBJ2-3, with D perhaps given as TRBD1 or TRBD2 (5 bases each). CDR1 and CDR2 from the germline V gene are MNHNS and SASEGT. V lost 6 bases and J lost 0, with 10 bases in between. There are 14 residues in the CDR3. The DNA for the CDR3 is TGTGCCAGCAGCGGGGACCTAAGCACAGATACGCAGTATTTT. It encodes CASSGDLSTDTQYF.

The chain joins TRBV10-3 to TRBJ1-5; D gene ambiguous. Germline CDR1 is ENHRY and CDR2 is SYGVKD. The CDR3 has 13 residues. V dropped 3 bases and J dropped 6 bases, with 9 bases sitting between them. CDR3 sequence reads: CAISDGEGQPQHF. CDR3 nucleotide sequence: TGTGCCATCAGTGACGGCGAGGGTCAGCCCCAGCATTTT.

This clonotype was picked up many times. This chain links TRBV12-3 or TRBV12-4 with TRBJ2-7, with 15 bases that match TRBD2. V lost 5 bases, J lost 6 bases, and 11 bases stayed unmatched. The CDR3 loop spans 17 amino acids. The CDR3 region is CASSSNPGLAGGREQYF. The CDR3 nucleotides are TGTGCCAGCAGTAGTAACCCGGGACTAGCGGGAGGTCGCGAGCAGTACTTC.

This clonotype has only a few counts. V is TRBV27 and J is TRBJ2-5; TRBD1 matches at 11 bases. Germline CDR1 is MNHEY and CDR2 is SMNVEV (reference sequence). The V segment lost 7 bases and the J segment 7 bases; nucleotides outside the gene matches: 14. The CDR3 runs 16 residues. The CDR3 coding sequence is TGTGCCAGCAAAGGGACAGGGGGTGTGCTCGTCGGGACCCAGTACTTC. Translating gives CASKGTGGVLVGTQYF.

This chain connects TRBV12-3 or TRBV12-4 to TRBJ2-1; 8 bases agree with TRBD2. With 6 bases clipped from V and 6 bases from J, the junction kept 16 bases outside the gene matches. The CDR3 spans 17 residues. The CDR3 is CASSILGGGLVGNEQFF. CDR3 nucleotide sequence: TGTGCCAGCAGCATATTGGGAGGGGGACTAGTTGGCAATGAGCAGTTCTTC.

The chain combines TRBV28 with TRBJ2-7; no clear D. This CDR3 is 12 amino acids long. Germline-derived CDR1 and CDR2 are MDHEN and SYDVKM. V was cut by 6 bases and J by 1 base, with 7 bases left in between. The CDR3 DNA is TGTGCCAGCAGGACCCCATCCTACGAGCAGTACTTC. Encoded protein: CASRTPSYEQYF.

Many counts were recorded for this clonotype. The J gene is TRBJ1-1, the V gene TRBV3-1; D unresolved. The CDR3 is 16 amino acids. V was pared by 4 bases and J by 1 base, with 16 bases between. In germline, CDR1 is LGHDT, CDR2 YNNKEL (reference sequence). The CDR3 loop is CASSPIPTITNTEAFF. The CDR3, as DNA: TGTGCCAGCAGCCCAATCCCGACAATAACGAACACTGAAGCTTTCTTT.

This clonotype was counted between two and nine times. The chain recombines TRBV7-9 with TRBJ2-3; possible D gene TRBD2, 5 bases. V was trimmed by 5 bases and J by 0 bases, leaving 15 bases between them. The CDR3 totals 16 residues. The germline CDR1 and CDR2 sequences are SEHNR and FQNEAQ (reference sequence). The DNA of the CDR3 is TGTGCCAGCAGCCCTAAAAGCGGAACTAGCACAGATACGCAGTATTTT. This gives the protein CASSPKSGTSTDTQYF.

The J gene is TRBJ1-1, the V gene TRBV10-3; 12 bases are shared with TRBD1. Germline values: CDR1 ENHRY, CDR2 SYGVKD. Trimming removed 6 bases from V and 7 bases from J; junction bases left unmatched: 6. This CDR3 spans 14 amino acids. Written as DNA, the CDR3 is TGTGCCATCAGCCGGGACAGGGGGCAGGGTGAAGCTTTCTTT. The encoded protein is CAISRDRGQGEAFF.

This clonotype was recorded once. The rearrangement uses TRBV19 and TRBJ1-5; D perhaps matches TRBD1 (6 bases). CDR3 length: 15 residues. CDR1 is LNHDA, CDR2 SQIVND, per germline (reference sequence). The V gene lost 6 bases and the J gene lost 6 bases, with 18 bases spanning the gap. Here the CDR3 reads CASSLRRGAGQPQHF. The CDR3 nucleotides are TGTGCCAGTAGCCTAAGAAGGGGGGCCGGTCAGCCCCAGCATTTT. Looking up the rest from reference TRBV19 and TRBJ1-5 gives the full variable domain: DGGITQSPKYLFRKEGQNVTLSCEQNLNHDAMYWYRQDPGQGLRLIYYSQIVNDFQKGDIAEGYSVSREKKESFPLTVTSAQKNPTAFYLCASSLRRGAGQPQHFGDGTRLSIL.

This chain links TRBV29-1 with TRBJ2-7, with a tentative D call TRBD1 (5 bases). From germline, CDR1 is SQVTM and CDR2 ANQGSEA. V dropped 3 bases and J dropped 1 base, with 10 bases sitting between them. The CDR3 runs 13 residues. This CDR3 is CSVESTGSYEQYF. In nucleotides, the CDR3 is TGCAGCGTTGAGTCAACAGGTTCCTACGAGCAGTACTTC.

This clonotype was observed many times. The chain combines TRBV18 with TRBJ2-5; 7 bases line up with TRBD1. This CDR3 is built from 13 residues. CDR1 KGHSH and CDR2 LQKENI come from the germline V gene. Unmatched junction bases numbered 5, after V lost 8 bases and J lost 2 bases. CDR3 coding DNA: TGTGCCAGCAGCAGGGGACAGCAAGAGACCCAGTACTTC. It codes for CASSRGQQETQYF.

The V call is TRBV6-2 or TRBV6-3, the J call TRBJ2-3; D unclear. CDR3 length: 12 amino acids. Deletions cut 6 bases from V and 6 bases from J, with 10 bases between. Germline assignment: CDR1 MNHEY and CDR2 SVGEGT. The CDR3 protein is CASRGDGDTQYF. The CDR3 DNA is TGTGCCAGCAGGGGCGACGGGGATACGCAGTATTTT.

The chain recombines TRBV30 with TRBJ2-1, with 8 bases identical to TRBD1. Germline values: CDR1 GTSNPN, CDR2 SVGIG (reference sequence). This CDR3 is built from 14 residues. Germline trimming cut 2 bases from V and 8 bases from J; bases unmatched to any gene: 8. Here the CDR3 reads CAWSPGTGGYEQFF. The DNA for the CDR3 is TGTGCCTGGAGTCCCGGGACAGGCGGGTATGAGCAGTTCTTC.

This clonotype occurred many times. This rearrangement joins TRBV28 to TRBJ2-5, with D perhaps assigned TRBD1 or TRBD2 (5 bases each). Trimming left V 2 bases short and J 4 bases short, with 5 bases between. Germline CDR1 reads MDHEN; CDR2 reads SYDVKM. The CDR3 runs to 12 residues. The CDR3 region has the DNA TGTGCCAGCAGTTTAGGGACAGAGACCCAGTACTTC. Translating it yields CASSLGTETQYF.

This chain joins TRBV12-3 or TRBV12-4 and TRBJ2-1; 9 bases map to TRBD1. The CDR3 is made up of 17 amino acids. V gave up 3 bases and J gave up 4 bases; unmatched junction bases: 10. Here the CDR3 reads CASSFGLGTGSYNEQFF. The CDR3 bases are TGTGCCAGCAGTTTCGGGTTGGGGACAGGGTCATACAATGAGCAGTTCTTC.

Points on this clonotype: Since no conserved phenylalanine or tryptophan closes the CDR3, a read error is the likely cause. The CDR3 loop is CASSLSSYEQYL. The CDR3 bases are TGTGCCAGCAGCCTTTCCTCCTACGAGCAGTACCTC. The rearrangement joins TRBV2 to TRBJ2-7; D unclear. The CDR3 totals 12 residues. Germline lookup yields CDR1 SNHLY and CDR2 FYNNEI. V was trimmed by 6 bases and J by 0 bases, leaving 6 bases between them.

The chain uses TRBV5-1 and TRBJ2-1; TRBD2 matches 13 bases. The CDR3 runs 19 residues. Germline V gene lookup returns CDR1 SGHRS and CDR2 YFSETQ. J gave up 4 bases and V 1 base, and 11 bases lay outside the gene matches. CDR3 in DNA: TGCGCCAGCAGCTTGAGAGGGACTAGCGGGACACGTAGATACAATGAGCAGTTCTTC. This encodes CASSLRGTSGTRRYNEQFF.

This clonotype has just a few counts. The V call is TRBV6-1, the J call TRBJ2-2; 10 nucleotides agree with TRBD2. The CDR3 sequence is 16 residues long. The J segment lost 5 bases and the V segment lost 5 bases, leaving 8 bases of the junction unmatched. The germline V gene has CDR1 MNHNS and CDR2 SASEGT. The CDR3 DNA sequence: TGTGCCAGCAGTTATGGACTAGCGGCTACAACCGGGGAGCTGTTTTTT. As protein: CASSYGLAATTGELFF.

V and J are TRBV3-1 and TRBJ2-1; D is uncertain. The germline CDR1 and CDR2 sequences are LGHDT and YNNKEL (reference sequence). The CDR3 sequence is 13 residues long. Trimming stripped 0 bases from V and 8 bases from J, with 8 bases between. The CDR3 here is CASSQDFDDEQFF. The CDR3, as DNA: TGTGCCAGCAGCCAAGATTTTGATGATGAGCAGTTCTTC.